Following are 19 T cell receptor beta chains from one sample sequenced in a study of cytomegalovirus exposure and HLA in healthy donors. It was with 60 Vbeta and 13 Jbeta primers that the PCR ran. Libraries were prepared by immunoSEQ multiplex PCR; TCRdb keeps only in-frame clonotypes and omits some of them. Among about 140,000 clones listed, 75% to 80% were seen once. Sequenced material: PBMCs. These receptors originate from a man in his thirties or forties in good health and CMV-seronegative.

This clone has just a few counts. V is TRBV5-6 and J is TRBJ2-5; tentative D call: TRBD1 (5 bases). V lost 7 bases and J 2 bases, leaving 15 bases between the germline ends. Per the germline V gene, CDR1 is SGHDT and CDR2 is YYEEEE. The CDR3 loop spans 14 amino acids. CDR3 sequence reads: CASLRTGLQETQYF. The CDR3 DNA reads as TGTGCCAGCCTAAGAACAGGCTTGCAAGAGACCCAGTACTTC.

A few counts support this clone. The gene calls are TRBV4-1 and TRBJ2-3; D is uncertain. The CDR3 length is 14 residues. The V and J ends lost 2 bases and 1 base respectively, with 7 bases between them. In germline, CDR1 is MGHRA, CDR2 YSYEKL. CDR3 bases: TGCGCCAGCAGCCAACCCCCTCGCACAGATACGCAGTATTTT. It yields the protein CASSQPPRTDTQYF.

In this sample, this clone turned up a few times. The J gene is TRBJ2-3, the V gene TRBV18; 7 bases are a match to TRBD2. The CDR3 runs 14 residues. Trimming cost V 6 bases and J 3 bases; bases outside gene matches: 6. Germline CDR1 is KGHSH and CDR2 is LQKENI. CDR3 region: CASSSGLPTDTQYF. The CDR3 DNA follows: TGTGCCAGCTCCTCGGGACTACCGACAGATACGCAGTATTTT.

The chain links TRBV29-1 to TRBJ2-3; maybe TRBD1 (6 bases). The length of the CDR3 is 14 residues. The V gene's germline CDR1 is SQVTM and CDR2 ANQGSEA. Trimming cost V 4 bases and J 6 bases, with 17 bases left between them. CDR3 in amino acids: CSVGLGGVSDTQYF. The CDR3 nucleotides are TGCAGCGTTGGGTTAGGGGGAGTGTCGGATACGCAGTATTTT.

The DNA for the CDR3 is TGTGCCAGTAGCCAAACCCTCTCGGCTAATGAAAAACTGTTTTTT. Amino acids: CASSQTLSANEKLFF. The genes are TRBV19 and TRBJ1-4; D is unclear. The CDR3 totals 15 residues. Trimming shortened V by 6 bases and J by 3 bases, and 14 bases separated the two germline ends. In germline, CDR1 is LNHDA, CDR2 SQIVND (reference sequence).

A few counts support this clone. V usage is TRBV10-3 and J usage is TRBJ2-3; 12 bases agree with TRBD1. Germline V gene sequence: CDR1 ENHRY, CDR2 SYGVKD. The V and J ends lost 7 bases and 5 bases, in that order; junction bases with no gene match: 7. This CDR3 contains 15 residues. The CDR3 spells CAIMGQGALRDTQYF. Written as DNA, the CDR3 is TGTGCCATCATGGGACAGGGGGCCTTGAGAGATACGCAGTATTTT.

This clone came up a few times. CDR3 residues: CASSFEGGAGREQYF. The CDR3 region has the DNA TGTGCCAGCAGCTTCGAAGGGGGGGCAGGGCGGGAGCAGTACTTC. This chain connects TRBV7-3 to TRBJ2-7; D is perhaps TRBD2 (7 bases). This CDR3 has 15 residues. V lost 3 bases and J 7 bases, leaving 19 bases between the germline ends. Germline V gene sequence: CDR1 SGHTA, CDR2 FQGTGA.

This rearrangement joins TRBV29-1 to TRBJ2-7, with D unresolved. This CDR3 is 12 amino acids long. The germline CDR1 and CDR2 sequences are SQVTM and ANQGSEA. V dropped 3 bases and J dropped 0 bases, with 6 bases sitting between them. In DNA, the CDR3 is TGCAGCGTTGAGGCATCCTCCTACGAGCAGTACTTC. Translating it yields CSVEASSYEQYF.

The chain has TRBV25-1 and TRBJ2-3, with D uncertain. The CDR3 is made up of 16 amino acids. Germline CDR1 and CDR2: MGHDK and SYGVNS. V dropped 1 base and J dropped 3 bases, with 14 bases sitting between them. The CDR3 is CASSEFGRYGTDTQYF. The CDR3 DNA follows: TGTGCCAGCAGTGAATTCGGCAGGTATGGGACAGATACGCAGTATTTT.

In the case of this clone: Other nucleotide sequences from this sample produce the same CDR3. The chain carries TRBV6-5 and TRBJ2-7, with a tentative D call TRBD2 (6 bases). The ends were cut back, 7 bases at V and 6 bases at J, with 10 bases in the middle. This CDR3 contains 11 residues. In germline, CDR1 is MNHEY, CDR2 SVGAGI. CDR3 amino acids: CASNRGLEQYF. DNA for the CDR3: TGTGCCAGCAATAGGGGACTCGAGCAGTACTTC.

The J gene is TRBJ2-1, the V gene TRBV5-1; D not certain. Germline V gene lookup returns CDR1 SGHRS and CDR2 YFSETQ. The CDR3 length is 16 residues. V was clipped by 0 bases and J by 0 bases, with 10 bases between them. CDR3 loop: CASSLAPGNSYNEQFF. CDR3 nucleotide sequence: TGCGCCAGCAGCTTGGCTCCGGGTAACTCCTACAATGAGCAGTTCTTC.

The rearrangement links TRBV27 to TRBJ2-2; 13 bases are a match to TRBD2. Germline trimming cut 4 bases from V and 3 bases from J; bases unmatched to any gene: 2. The germline V gene encodes CDR1 MNHEY and CDR2 SMNVEV (reference sequence). The CDR3 is 16 amino acids. CDR3 residues: CASSSGLAGHTGELFF. Written as DNA, the CDR3 is TGTGCCAGCAGTTCGGGACTAGCGGGGCACACCGGGGAGCTGTTTTTT.

The chain couples TRBV5-1 to TRBJ2-2, with a possible D match to TRBD1 (6 bases). Germline V lookup: CDR1 SGHRS, CDR2 YFSETQ. Trimming took off 4 bases at V and 7 bases at J, with 11 bases between the two ends. This CDR3 spans 13 amino acids. The CDR3 DNA reads TGCGCCAGCAGCGTTCGACAGGTCGGGGAGCTGTTTTTT. This encodes CASSVRQVGELFF.

The V and J genes are TRBV19 and TRBJ2-3, with TRBD2 identical over 7 bases. In germline, CDR1 is LNHDA, CDR2 SQIVND (reference sequence). V gave up 5 bases and J gave up 2 bases; unmatched junction bases: 13. This CDR3 is 17 amino acids long. The CDR3 region is CASSPGPRETATDTQYF. The CDR3 DNA reads TGTGCCAGTAGTCCAGGTCCGCGGGAGACGGCCACAGATACGCAGTATTTT.

V usage is TRBV7-3 and J usage is TRBJ2-3; 7 nucleotides agree with TRBD2. The CDR3 covers 15 residues. Germline V gene lookup returns CDR1 SGHTA and CDR2 FQGTGA. The J segment lost 2 bases and the V segment lost 5 bases, leaving 7 bases of the junction unmatched. CDR3 bases: TGTGCCAGCAGCCCATTCGGGGGGACCACAGATACGCAGTATTTT. As protein: CASSPFGGTTDTQYF.

This sequence joins TRBV5-1 and TRBJ2-3, with a weak D call TRBD2 (7 bases). The CDR3 has 16 residues. CDR1 is SGHRS, CDR2 YFSETQ, per germline. V was trimmed by 0 bases and J by 5 bases, leaving 16 bases between them. The DNA of the CDR3 is TGCGCCAGCAGCTTGGTTTTTCGGGGGGCGGGAGATACGCAGTATTTT. Amino acids: CASSLVFRGAGDTQYF.

The chain carries TRBV5-8 and TRBJ2-5, with 7 bases that match TRBD1. J gave up 5 bases and V 3 bases, and 7 bases lay outside the gene matches. The CDR3 is 14 amino acids. Germline values: CDR1 SGHTS, CDR2 YDEGEE. The CDR3 nucleotides are TGTGCCAGCAGCTGGGGACAGTTTTGGGAGACCCAGTACTTC. Translated: CASSWGQFWETQYF.

This chain joins TRBV18 and TRBJ2-7; 15 nucleotides agree with TRBD2. CDR3 length: 16 residues. V was clipped by 0 bases and J by 7 bases; unmatched bases: 4. The germline gives CDR1 KGHSH, CDR2 LQKENI. The CDR3 DNA sequence: TGTGCCAGCTCACCACCGCGGGGGACTAGCGGGAGGGAGCAGTACTTC. Translating it yields CASSPPRGTSGREQYF.

The V and J genes are TRBV2 and TRBJ2-7; tentative D call: TRBD1 (5 bases). The CDR3 consists of 14 residues. The germline V and J ends were trimmed by 3 bases and 6 bases, with 15 bases remaining between them. Germline CDR1 is SNHLY and CDR2 is FYNNEI. Here the CDR3 DNA reads TGTGCCAGCAGTGATCGTCAGGGTTTCAGCGAGCAGTACTTC. Protein: CASSDRQGFSEQYF.